The rows below give T cell receptor beta chains drawn from one sample of a study of cytomegalovirus exposure and HLA in healthy donors. Libraries were prepared by immunoSEQ multiplex PCR; TCRdb keeps only in-frame clonotypes and omits some of them. This sample has 130,000 to 150,000 clones; 73% occur once, and the top ten carry roughly 14%. Sequenced material: PBMCs. Receptor source: a human donor in good health. Each CDR3 is given with its conserved first and last residue. The D gene is left open where the match is weak. The size entry is marked missing in some rows and otherwise reads once, few, many or a size class.

cdr3_aa,cdr3_nt,clone_size,j_call,v_call,d_call
CASSVGAVNYGYTF,TGTGCCAGCAGCGTAGGAGCGGTGAACTATGGCTACACCTTC,.,TRBJ1-2,TRBV9,.
CASSLAKSSRGYTF,TGTGCCAGCAGCTTAGCAAAGTCCTCGCGGGGCTACACCTTC,.,TRBJ1-2,TRBV7-8,.
CASSDGTYDTDTQYF,TGTGCCAGCAGTGACGGGACTTACGACACAGATACGCAGTATTTT,.,TRBJ2-3,TRBV6-1,.
CASSLGLGRLANSYEQYF,TGTGCCAGCAGCTTGGGGTTAGGAAGACTAGCGAACTCCTACGAGCAGTACTTC,few,TRBJ2-7,TRBV11-3,TRBD2
CASSTLPGRREKLFF,TGTGCCAGTAGTACCCTCCCCGGAAGGAGGGAAAAACTGTTTTTT,.,TRBJ1-4,TRBV19,.
CASSTGQYNSPLHF,TGTGCCAGCAGCACGGGACAGTATAATTCACCCCTCCACTTT,few,TRBJ1-6,TRBV7-3,TRBD1
CASSLDSTGEQYF,TGTGCCAGCAGCTTAGATAGCACGGGGGAGCAGTACTTC,.,TRBJ2-7,TRBV11-2,.
CSVGTSGNADTQYF,TGCAGCGTGGGGACTAGCGGTAACGCAGATACGCAGTATTTT,.,TRBJ2-3,TRBV29-1,TRBD2
CASSRPGQINNEQFF,TGTGCCAGCAGCCGACCGGGACAGATCAATAATGAGCAGTTCTTC,.,TRBJ2-1,TRBV11-1,TRBD1
CASSRSEGGKQYF,TGTGCCAGCAGCCGCAGTGAAGGGGGTAAGCAGTACTTC,.,TRBJ2-7,TRBV13,.
CASSLTLADEQFF,TGTGCCAGCAGCTTGACCCTAGCAGATGAGCAGTTCTTC,.,TRBJ2-1,TRBV5-4,.
CASKFGVMNTEAFF,TGTGCCAGCAAATTCGGGGTCATGAACACTGAAGCTTTCTTT,.,TRBJ1-1,TRBV27,.
CASFQGRDNSPLHF,TGTGCCAGCTTCCAGGGGAGGGATAATTCACCCCTCCACTTT,.,TRBJ1-6,TRBV28,.
CASSFQGQGSEAFF,TGCGCCAGCAGCTTCCAGGGACAGGGCTCTGAAGCTTTCTTT,.,TRBJ1-1,TRBV5-1,TRBD1
CASSLGQAGANVLTF,TGTGCCAGCAGCTTAGGACAGGCTGGGGCCAACGTCCTGACTTTC,.,TRBJ2-6,TRBV13,.
CASSIFRLAGGDSYEQYF,TGTGCCAGCAGTATATTTAGGTTAGCGGGGGGGGATTCCTACGAGCAGTACTTC,.,TRBJ2-7,TRBV11-2,TRBD2
CASSRGSDNSPLHF,TGTGCCAGCAGTAGGGGGTCTGATAATTCACCCCTCCACTTT,.,TRBJ1-6,TRBV6-5,.
CASSIEQGSYNEQFF,TGTGCCAGTAGTATAGAACAGGGCTCCTACAATGAGCAGTTCTTC,once,TRBJ2-1,TRBV19,.
CASSLSSGGYGELFF,TGTGCCAGCAGCTTATCTAGCGGGGGTTACGGGGAGCTGTTTTTT,.,TRBJ2-2,TRBV7-6,TRBD2
CASSFGTSGDTQYF,TGTGCCAGCAGCTTCGGGACTAGCGGGGATACGCAGTATTTT,.,TRBJ2-3,TRBV7-3,TRBD2
CASSLSGENTEAFF,TGTGCCAGCAGCTTATCGGGGGAGAACACTGAAGCTTTCTTT,few,TRBJ1-1,TRBV7-9,.
CASSFGTGEVYEQYF,TGTGCCAGCAGTTTCGGGACAGGGGAAGTCTACGAGCAGTACTTC,.,TRBJ2-7,TRBV28,TRBD1
CASSLRNSPLHF,TGTGCCAGCAGCTTGCGTAATTCACCCCTCCACTTT,.,TRBJ1-6,TRBV7-2,.
CASSPGGATDTQYF,TGTGCCAGCAGTCCCGGGGGGGCGACAGATACGCAGTATTTT,.,TRBJ2-3,TRBV4-2,TRBD2
CASSLWGGYGYTF,TGTGCCAGCAGCTTGTGGGGCGGCTATGGCTACACCTTC,.,TRBJ1-2,TRBV5-8,.
CASSITGTGLNEQFF,TGTGCCAGCAGCATCACCGGGACAGGGTTGAATGAGCAGTTCTTC,.,TRBJ2-1,TRBV11-2,TRBD1
CASSHSPGTGGGDEKLFF,TGTGCCAGCAGCCACAGTCCCGGGACAGGGGGCGGTGATGAAAAACTGTTTTTT,.,TRBJ1-4,TRBV13,TRBD1
CASRRGGENYGYTF,TGCGCCAGCAGGAGAGGGGGGGAAAATTATGGCTACACCTTC,few,TRBJ1-2,TRBV5-1,.
CASSTGTSGRGYEQFF,TGTGCCAGCAGCACCGGGACTAGCGGGAGAGGCTATGAGCAGTTCTTC,few,TRBJ2-1,TRBV9,TRBD2
CATSRDLAGEAFF,TGTGCCACCAGCAGAGATTTGGCTGGTGAAGCTTTCTTT,few,TRBJ1-1,TRBV15,.
CASSVAPTSGRKDTQYF,TGTGCCAGCAGCGTAGCTCCAACTAGCGGGAGAAAAGATACGCAGTATTTT,.,TRBJ2-3,TRBV9,TRBD2
CASSKRSNSGNTIYF,TGTGCCAGCAGCAAGAGGTCTAACTCTGGAAACACCATATATTTT,.,TRBJ1-3,TRBV9,.
CASSVKGEGYGYTF,TGTGCCAGCAGCGTAAAGGGGGAGGGCTATGGCTACACCTTC,.,TRBJ1-2,TRBV9,.
CASSHLGAVQETQYF,TGCGCCAGCAGCCATTTAGGGGCAGTACAAGAGACCCAGTACTTC,once,TRBJ2-5,TRBV4-1,.
CASSVNGGQETQYF,TGTGCCAGCAGCGTAAACGGAGGGCAAGAGACCCAGTACTTC,.,TRBJ2-5,TRBV9,.
CASSLLGEELHGYTF,TGTGCCAGCAGCTTATTAGGGGAGGAGTTGCATGGCTACACCTTC,once,TRBJ1-2,TRBV13,.
CSVEIDYEQYF,TGCAGCGTTGAAATAGACTACGAGCAGTACTTC,.,TRBJ2-7,TRBV29-1,.
CAWSSGYEQYF,TGTGCCTGGAGTTCAGGGTACGAGCAGTACTTC,.,TRBJ2-7,TRBV30,.
CASTYREIGNTGELFF,TGTGCCAGCACTTACCGGGAGATAGGGAACACCGGGGAGCTGTTTTTT,few,TRBJ2-2,TRBV7-2,.
CASSLGATETQYF,TGTGCCAGCAGCTTAGGGGCTACTGAGACCCAGTACTTC,few,TRBJ2-5,TRBV7-3,.
CASSLQGSGNTIYF,TGTGCCAGCAGCCTACAGGGTTCCGGAAACACCATATATTTT,few,TRBJ1-3,TRBV5-4,.
CASRQGADTQYF,TGTGCCAGCAGACAGGGGGCAGATACGCAGTATTTT,.,TRBJ2-3,TRBV6-5,TRBD1
CASSSQSGRAFNEQFF,TGTGCCAGCAGTTCTCAGAGCGGGAGGGCTTTCAATGAGCAGTTCTTC,.,TRBJ2-1,TRBV7-9,TRBD2
CASSPSGRGDTQYF,TGTGCCAGCAGCCCTAGCGGGAGGGGAGATACGCAGTATTTT,.,TRBJ2-3,TRBV7-9,TRBD2
CASSNRQDPEAFF,TGTGCCAGCAGCAACAGGCAAGATCCTGAAGCTTTCTTT,.,TRBJ1-1,TRBV11-3,.